These T cell receptor beta chains were read from a single sample in a study of T cells in Graves' hyperthyroidism and ophthalmopathy. TCRdb reprocessed the multiplex PCR reads via MiXCR and lists one record per CDR3 protein. The sample records about 520,000 distinct CDR3 sequences, around 22% being singletons. The specimen was blood. The receptor source for this set is a woman in her 30s with Graves' ophthalmopathy. Each CDR3 is given with its conserved first and last residue. Fields, in order: J gene, V gene, D gene, clone size, CDR3 protein, CDR3 DNA. D genes are given only for firm matches. The size entry is marked missing in some rows and otherwise reads once, few, many or a size class.

TRBJ2-4	TRBV6-1	.	many	CASSEDRILAKNIQYF	TGTGCCAGCAGTGAAGACAGAATTCTAGCCAAAAACATTCAGTACTTC
TRBJ2-5	TRBV5-1	TRBD2	many	CASFETSGGETQYF	TGCGCCAGCTTTGAAACTAGCGGGGGTGAGACCCAGTACTTC
TRBJ1-3	TRBV6-5	.	many	CASSYRVSGNTIYF	TGTGCCAGCAGTTACAGGGTCTCTGGAAACACCATATATTTT
TRBJ1-5	TRBV6-4	.	many	CASSDWGLGQPQHF	TGTGCCAGCAGTGACTGGGGGCTTGGTCAGCCCCAGCATTTT
TRBJ1-1	TRBV9	.	few	CASSVDTSGDTEAFF	TGTGCCAGCAGCGTAGATACCAGCGGGGACACTGAAGCTTTCTTT
TRBJ2-7	TRBV7-2	TRBD2	.	CASSKSGTSSEQYF	TGTGCCAGCAGCAAATCCGGGACTAGTTCCGAGCAGTACTTC
TRBJ2-2	TRBV29-1	.	many	CSATWGTGELFF	TGCAGCGCCACTTGGGGAACCGGGGAGCTGTTTTTT
TRBJ1-5	TRBV6-1	TRBD1	many	CASRGQDYQPQHF	TGTGCCAGCAGAGGACAGGACTATCAGCCCCAGCATTTT
TRBJ1-2	TRBV11-2	TRBD1	many	CAGTTGAPTTYYGYTF	TGTGCCGGGACAACAGGGGCGCCGACCACTTACTATGGCTACACCTTC
TRBJ1-3	TRBV7-2	.	many	CASSAGNSGNTIYF	TGTGCCAGCAGCGCGGGTAACTCTGGAAACACCATATATTTT
TRBJ1-2	TRBV27	TRBD1	many	CASSPQGVKGYTF	TGTGCCAGCAGCCCCCAGGGGGTTAAGGGCTACACCTTC
TRBJ2-7	TRBV9	TRBD1	few	CASSVDQGAHYEQYF	TGTGCCAGCAGCGTAGACCAGGGGGCGCACTACGAGCAGTACTTC
TRBJ2-7	TRBV5-1	TRBD2	many	CASSLSSGGVGEQYF	TGCGCCAGCAGCTTGTCTAGCGGGGGGGTTGGCGAGCAGTACTTC
TRBJ1-5	TRBV27	TRBD1	many	CASSPFQGAGDQPQHF	TGTGCCAGCAGTCCGTTCCAGGGGGCCGGGGATCAGCCCCAGCATTTT
TRBJ2-7	TRBV27	.	many	CASSPSGFPGEQYF	TGTGCCAGCAGTCCCTCAGGGTTTCCGGGCGAGCAGTACTTC
TRBJ2-5	TRBV20-1	TRBD1	many	CSASPPTGYQETQYF	TGCAGTGCTTCACCCCCGACAGGGTACCAAGAGACCCAGTACTTC
TRBJ2-5	TRBV4-2	TRBD2	.	CASSQDVLAGGLETQYF	TGTGCCAGCAGCCAAGATGTCCTAGCGGGGGGGCTCGAGACCCAGTACTTC
TRBJ1-5	TRBV20-1	.	many	CSARDPLVSGGGDQPQHF	TGCAGTGCTAGAGATCCGTTGGTCTCGGGCGGGGGCGACCAGCCCCAGCATTTT
TRBJ2-7	TRBV7-8	TRBD2	many	CASSQLAGGSEQYF	TGTGCCAGCAGTCAACTAGCGGGGGGCTCCGAGCAGTACTTC
TRBJ1-1	TRBV9	TRBD1	many	CANSVSGTANTEAFF	TGTGCCAACAGCGTATCGGGGACAGCGAACACTGAAGCTTTCTTT